The rows below give T cell receptor beta chains drawn from one sample of a study. Sequencing was performed with immunoSEQ multiplex PCR; in TCRdb, only in-frame clones are kept and a portion is missing. The sample carries tens of thousands of clones, roughly 95% recorded once. Sample: PBMCs. All receptors come from a man aged 35 to 55 with rheumatoid arthritis. Both conserved end residues are part of each CDR3. The D gene is left open where the match is weak. The size entry is marked missing in some rows and otherwise reads once, few, many or a size class.

clone_size,v_call,d_call,j_call,cdr3_nt,cdr3_aa
NA,TRBV12-3/TRBV12-4,NA,TRBJ2-5,TGTGCCAGCAGGAAAGAGTTCGGGACCCAGTACTTC,CASRKEFGTQYF
NA,TRBV11-2,NA,TRBJ2-7,TGTGCCAGCACCACTGTGAGGGTAACTCCTAACGAGCAGTACTTC,CASTTVRVTPNEQYF
NA,TRBV6-4,NA,TRBJ2-1,TGTGCCAGCAGTGAAATAGGCTCCTACAATGAGCAGTTCTTC,CASSEIGSYNEQFF
NA,TRBV28,NA,TRBJ2-7,TGTGCCGCCGGCGCCGGGGCTCCGACCTACGAGCAGTACTTC,CAAGAGAPTYEQYF
NA,TRBV19,NA,TRBJ1-2,TGTGCCAGTAGTATATGGGTGAGGAGTCCAGGAAACTATGGCTACACCTTC,CASSIWVRSPGNYGYTF
NA,TRBV25-1,TRBD2,TRBJ2-2,TGTGCCAGCAGTGCGCCGGCAAGCGGGAGAGTGTTGGTCGGGGAGCTGTTTTTT,CASSAPASGRVLVGELFF
NA,TRBV3-1/TRBV3-2,NA,TRBJ1-1,TGTGCCAGCAGCCTCACAGGACCGCCTGAAGCTTTCTTT,CASSLTGPPEAFF
NA,TRBV27,NA,TRBJ1-4,TGTGCCAGCAGTCCCGACGGGGGCGGTAGGGCTAATGAAAAACTGTTTTTT,CASSPDGGGRANEKLFF
NA,TRBV6-5,NA,TRBJ2-1,TGTGCCAGCAGTTCCAGGGGAGCCGGGTACAATGAGCAGTTCTTC,CASSSRGAGYNEQFF
NA,TRBV7-7,NA,TRBJ2-2,TGTGCTAGCAGCCCTTCTTCGGGATCCGGGGAGCTGTTTTTT,CASSPSSGSGELFF
once,TRBV6-5,TRBD1,TRBJ2-1,TGTGCCAGCAGTTACTCTGGGACAGGGTTGAGGAATGAGCAGTTCTTC,CASSYSGTGLRNEQFF